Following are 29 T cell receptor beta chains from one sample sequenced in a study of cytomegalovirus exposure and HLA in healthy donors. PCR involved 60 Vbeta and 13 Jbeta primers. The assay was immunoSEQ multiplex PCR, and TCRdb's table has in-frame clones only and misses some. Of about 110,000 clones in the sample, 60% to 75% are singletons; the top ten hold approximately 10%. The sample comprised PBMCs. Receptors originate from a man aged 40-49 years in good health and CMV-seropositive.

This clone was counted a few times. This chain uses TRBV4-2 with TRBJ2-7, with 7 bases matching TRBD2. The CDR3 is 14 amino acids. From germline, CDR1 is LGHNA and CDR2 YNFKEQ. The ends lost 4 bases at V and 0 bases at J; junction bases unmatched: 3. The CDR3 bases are TGTGCCAGCAGCCTGGGGGGGAGCTCCTACGAGCAGTACTTC. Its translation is CASSLGGSSYEQYF.

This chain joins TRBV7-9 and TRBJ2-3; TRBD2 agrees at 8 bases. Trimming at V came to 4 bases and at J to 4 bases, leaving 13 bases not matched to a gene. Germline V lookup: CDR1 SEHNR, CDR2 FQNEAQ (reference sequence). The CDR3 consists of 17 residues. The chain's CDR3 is CASSSPGALAGSDTQYF. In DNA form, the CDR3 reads TGTGCCAGCAGCTCCCCCGGGGCTCTAGCGGGTTCAGATACGCAGTATTTT.

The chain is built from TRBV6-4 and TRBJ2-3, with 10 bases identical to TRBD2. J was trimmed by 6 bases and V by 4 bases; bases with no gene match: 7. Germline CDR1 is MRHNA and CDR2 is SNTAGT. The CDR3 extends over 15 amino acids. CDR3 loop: CASSVQAGGSDTQYF. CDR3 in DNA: TGTGCCAGCAGTGTTCAAGCGGGAGGGTCCGATACGCAGTATTTT.

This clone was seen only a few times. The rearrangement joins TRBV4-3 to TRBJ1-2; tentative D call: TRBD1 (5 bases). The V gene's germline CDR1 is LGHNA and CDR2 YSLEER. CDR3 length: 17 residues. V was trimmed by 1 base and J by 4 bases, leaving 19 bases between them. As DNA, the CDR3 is TGCGCCAGCAGCCAAGGTGGGGGGGTGGACTCCGCCTATGGCTACACCTTC. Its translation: CASSQGGGVDSAYGYTF.

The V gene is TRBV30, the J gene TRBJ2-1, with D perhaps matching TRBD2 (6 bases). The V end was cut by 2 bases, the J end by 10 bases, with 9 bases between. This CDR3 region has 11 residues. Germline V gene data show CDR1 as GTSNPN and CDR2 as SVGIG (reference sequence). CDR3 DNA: TGTGCCTGGAGTCCGGGGAGGGAGCAGTTCTTC. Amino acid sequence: CAWSPGREQFF.

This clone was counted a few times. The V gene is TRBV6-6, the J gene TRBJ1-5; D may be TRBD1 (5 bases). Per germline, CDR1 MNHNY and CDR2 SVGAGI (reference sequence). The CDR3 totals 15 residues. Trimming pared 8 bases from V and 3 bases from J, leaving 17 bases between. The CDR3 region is CASGGSGVTNQPQHF. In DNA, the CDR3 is TGTGCCAGCGGGGGGTCAGGCGTTACCAATCAGCCCCAGCATTTT.

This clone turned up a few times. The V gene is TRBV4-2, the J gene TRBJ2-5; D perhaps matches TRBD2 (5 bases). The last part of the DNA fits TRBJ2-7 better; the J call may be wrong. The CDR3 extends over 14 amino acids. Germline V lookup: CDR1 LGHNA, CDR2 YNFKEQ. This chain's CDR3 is CASSQGTSLYEQYF. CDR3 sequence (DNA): TGTGCCAGCAGCCAAGGGACTTCCCTCTACGAGCAGTACTTC.

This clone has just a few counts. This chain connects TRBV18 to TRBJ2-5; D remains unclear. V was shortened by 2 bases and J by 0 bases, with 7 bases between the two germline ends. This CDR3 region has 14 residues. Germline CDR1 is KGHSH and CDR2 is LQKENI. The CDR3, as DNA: TGTGCCAGCTCACCAACCAGGTACCAAGAGACCCAGTACTTC. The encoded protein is CASSPTRYQETQYF.

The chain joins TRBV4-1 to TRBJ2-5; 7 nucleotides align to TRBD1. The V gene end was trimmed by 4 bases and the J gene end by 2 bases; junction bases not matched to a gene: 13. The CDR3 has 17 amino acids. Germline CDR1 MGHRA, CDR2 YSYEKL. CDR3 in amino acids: CASSPLNHGQDQETQYF. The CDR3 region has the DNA TGCGCCAGCAGCCCCCTAAATCATGGACAGGATCAAGAGACCCAGTACTTC.

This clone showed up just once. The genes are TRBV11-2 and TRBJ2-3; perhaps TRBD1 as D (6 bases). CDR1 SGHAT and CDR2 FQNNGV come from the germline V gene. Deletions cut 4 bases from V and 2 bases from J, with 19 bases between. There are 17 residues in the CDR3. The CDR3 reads CASSSADEGHFTDTQYF. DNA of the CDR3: TGTGCCAGCAGCTCGGCCGATGAGGGACACTTCACAGATACGCAGTATTTT.

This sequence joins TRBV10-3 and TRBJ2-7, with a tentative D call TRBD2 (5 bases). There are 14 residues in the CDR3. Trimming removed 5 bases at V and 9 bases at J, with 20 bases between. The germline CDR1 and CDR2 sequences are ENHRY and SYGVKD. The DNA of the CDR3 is TGTGCCATCAGTCCATTATCCTATGGAGGAGGGCAGTACTTC. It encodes CAISPLSYGGGQYF.

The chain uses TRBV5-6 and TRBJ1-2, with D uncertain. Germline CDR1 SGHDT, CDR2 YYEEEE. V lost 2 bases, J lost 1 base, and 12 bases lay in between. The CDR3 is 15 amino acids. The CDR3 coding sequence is TGTGCCAGCAGCTTTTTGAGTCGGGATAACTATGGCTACACCTTC. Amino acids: CASSFLSRDNYGYTF.

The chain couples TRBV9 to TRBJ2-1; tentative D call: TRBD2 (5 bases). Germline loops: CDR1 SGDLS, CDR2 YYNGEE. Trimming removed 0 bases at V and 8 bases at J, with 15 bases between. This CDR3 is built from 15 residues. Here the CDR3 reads CASSVDLGPRDEQFF. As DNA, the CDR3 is TGTGCCAGCAGCGTAGATCTAGGGCCGAGGGATGAGCAGTTCTTC.

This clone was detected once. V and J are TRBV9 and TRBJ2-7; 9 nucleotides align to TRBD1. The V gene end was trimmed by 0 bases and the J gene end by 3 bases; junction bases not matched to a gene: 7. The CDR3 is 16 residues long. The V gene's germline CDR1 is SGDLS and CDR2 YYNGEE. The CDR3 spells CASSVVSTGGLYEQYF. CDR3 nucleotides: TGTGCCAGCAGCGTAGTCTCCACAGGGGGCCTCTACGAGCAGTACTTC.

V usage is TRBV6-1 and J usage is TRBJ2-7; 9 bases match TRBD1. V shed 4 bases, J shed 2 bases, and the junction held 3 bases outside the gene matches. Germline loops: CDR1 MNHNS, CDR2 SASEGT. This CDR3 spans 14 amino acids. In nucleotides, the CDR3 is TGTGCCAGCAGTGGGGACAGGGCTCCCTACGAGCAGTACGTC. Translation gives CASSGDRAPYEQYV.

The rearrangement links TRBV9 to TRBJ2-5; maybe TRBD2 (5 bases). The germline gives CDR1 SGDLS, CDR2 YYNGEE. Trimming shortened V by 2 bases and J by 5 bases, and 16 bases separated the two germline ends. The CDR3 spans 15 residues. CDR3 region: CASSVSSGKGETQYF. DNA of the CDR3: TGTGCCAGCAGCGTTTCGAGCGGAAAAGGGGAGACCCAGTACTTC. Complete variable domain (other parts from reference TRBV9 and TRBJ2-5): DSGVTQTPKHLITATGQRVTLRCSPRSGDLSVYWYQQSLDQGLQFLIQYYNGEERAKGNILERFSAQQFPDLHSELNLSSLELGDSALYFCASSVSSGKGETQYFGPGTRLLVL.

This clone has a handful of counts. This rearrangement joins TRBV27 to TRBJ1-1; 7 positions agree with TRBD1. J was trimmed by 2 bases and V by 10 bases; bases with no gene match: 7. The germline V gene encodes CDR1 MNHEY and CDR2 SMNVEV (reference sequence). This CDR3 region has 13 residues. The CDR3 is CATSTGPNTEAFF. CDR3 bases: TGTGCCACCTCGACAGGGCCCAACACTGAAGCTTTCTTT.

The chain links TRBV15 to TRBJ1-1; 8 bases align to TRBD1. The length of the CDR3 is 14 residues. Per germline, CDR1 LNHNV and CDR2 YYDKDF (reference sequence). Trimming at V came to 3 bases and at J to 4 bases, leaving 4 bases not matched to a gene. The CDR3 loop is CATSRDRESTEAFF. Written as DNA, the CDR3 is TGTGCCACCAGCAGGGACAGGGAGAGCACTGAAGCTTTCTTT.

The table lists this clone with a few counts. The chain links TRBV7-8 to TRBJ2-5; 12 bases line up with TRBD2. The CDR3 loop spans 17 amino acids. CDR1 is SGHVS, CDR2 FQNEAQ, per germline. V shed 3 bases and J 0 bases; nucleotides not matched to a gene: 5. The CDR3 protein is CASSLGTSGRYQETQYF. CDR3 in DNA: TGTGCCAGCAGCTTGGGGACTAGCGGGCGGTACCAAGAGACCCAGTACTTC.

The CDR3 loop is CASSLRQGRNTEAFF. CDR3 nucleotides: TGTGCCAGCAGCTTAAGACAGGGACGTAACACTGAAGCTTTCTTT. This rearrangement joins TRBV7-2 to TRBJ1-1, with 7 bases aligning to TRBD1. This CDR3 contains 15 residues. The germline gives CDR1 SGHTA, CDR2 FQGNSA. The V and J ends lost 2 bases and 2 bases, in that order; junction bases with no gene match: 5.

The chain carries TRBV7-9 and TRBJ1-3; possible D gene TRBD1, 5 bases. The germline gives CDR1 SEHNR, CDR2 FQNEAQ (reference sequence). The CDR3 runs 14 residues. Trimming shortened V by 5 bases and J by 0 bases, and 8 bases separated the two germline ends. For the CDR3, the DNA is TGTGCCAGCAGCGACAGTGACTCTGGAAACACCATATATTTT. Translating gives CASSDSDSGNTIYF.

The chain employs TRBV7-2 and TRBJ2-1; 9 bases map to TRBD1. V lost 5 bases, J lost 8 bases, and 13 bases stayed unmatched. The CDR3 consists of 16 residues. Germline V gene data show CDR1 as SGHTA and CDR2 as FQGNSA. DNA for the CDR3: TGTGCCAGCAGCCACGTCCGGGACAGGGAAGGGGATGAGCAGTTCTTC. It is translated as CASSHVRDREGDEQFF. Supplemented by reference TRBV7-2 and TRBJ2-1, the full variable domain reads GAGVSQSPSNKVTEKGKDVELRCDPISGHTALYWYRQSLGQGLEFLIYFQGNSAPDKSGLPSDRFSAERTGGSVSTLTIQRTQQEDSAVYLCASSHVRDREGDEQFFGPGTRLTVL.

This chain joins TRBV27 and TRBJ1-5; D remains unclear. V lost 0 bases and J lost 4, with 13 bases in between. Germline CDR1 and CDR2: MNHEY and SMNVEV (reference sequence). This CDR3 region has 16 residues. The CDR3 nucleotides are TGTGCCAGCAGTTTATCCCCGGGGTTTGGAAATCAGCCCCAGCATTTT. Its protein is CASSLSPGFGNQPQHF.

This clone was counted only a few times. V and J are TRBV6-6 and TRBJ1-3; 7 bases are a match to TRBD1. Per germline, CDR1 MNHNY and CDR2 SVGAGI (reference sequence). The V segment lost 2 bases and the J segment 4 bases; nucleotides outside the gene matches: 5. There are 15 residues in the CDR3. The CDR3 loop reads CASSYVPTGGNTIYF. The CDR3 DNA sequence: TGTGCCAGCAGTTACGTACCGACAGGGGGAAACACCATATATTTT.

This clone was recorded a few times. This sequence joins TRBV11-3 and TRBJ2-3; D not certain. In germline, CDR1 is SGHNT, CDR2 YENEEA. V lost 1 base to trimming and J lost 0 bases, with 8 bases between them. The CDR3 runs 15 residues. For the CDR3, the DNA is TGTGCCAGCAGCTTAGGGCAGATGAGCACAGATACGCAGTATTTT. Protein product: CASSLGQMSTDTQYF.

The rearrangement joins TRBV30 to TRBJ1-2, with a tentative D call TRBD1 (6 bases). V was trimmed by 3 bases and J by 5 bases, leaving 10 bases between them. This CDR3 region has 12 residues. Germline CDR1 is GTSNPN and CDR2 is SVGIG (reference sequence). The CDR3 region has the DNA TGTGCCTGGAGGCACAGGGAATATGGCTACACCTTC. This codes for CAWRHREYGYTF.

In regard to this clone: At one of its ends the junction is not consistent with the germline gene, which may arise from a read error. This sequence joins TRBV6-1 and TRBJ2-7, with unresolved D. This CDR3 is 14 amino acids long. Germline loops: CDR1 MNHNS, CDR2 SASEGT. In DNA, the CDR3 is TGTGCCAGCAATCTTTCCATGGGCCCCTACGAACAGTACTTC. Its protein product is CASNLSMGPYEQYF.

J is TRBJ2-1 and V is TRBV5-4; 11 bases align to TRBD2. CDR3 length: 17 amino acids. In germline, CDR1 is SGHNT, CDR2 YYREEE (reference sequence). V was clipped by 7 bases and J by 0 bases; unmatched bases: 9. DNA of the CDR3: TGTGCCAGCCACCGACTAGCGGGAATTTCCTCCTACAATGAGCAGTTCTTC. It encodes CASHRLAGISSYNEQFF.

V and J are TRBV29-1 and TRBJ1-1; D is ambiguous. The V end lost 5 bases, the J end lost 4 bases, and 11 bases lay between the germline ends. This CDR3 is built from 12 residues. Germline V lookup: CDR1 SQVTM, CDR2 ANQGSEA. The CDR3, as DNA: TGCAGCGTTTCGAGGGAAGGCACTGAAGCTTTCTTT. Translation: CSVSREGTEAFF.